This T cell receptor (beta chain) was observed in a study of TET2 disruption in CD19-targeted CAR T cells (dated by TCRdb to the late 2010s). A note on the overall study: Sample numbers were set by the original clinical trial design and sample availability, with no additional inclusion criteria. Beyond this particular receptor, the publication reports: Conclusions about the CAR T cells of the patient were based on extensive analysis of a single subject.

This clone comes out as medium-sized (0.01 to 0.1%) from its frequency, since no count is listed. Its antigen is currently not known. The CDR3 end lies 3 residues beyond the end of the read and is filled in from the germline J gene. The CDR3 has 17 amino acids, counting the end cysteine and phenylalanine. The 42 bases shown cover part of the CDR3, and their frame starts at base 1. Unmatched junction bases come to 8, with V trimmed by 5 bases and J by 0 bases. CDR1 MDHEN and CDR2 SYDVKM were looked up in the germline V gene. The sample's treatment or condition label is to be understood as: autologous CTL019 cells: CD19 CAR with 4-1BB and CD3 zeta domains. TCR zeta and 4-1BB costimulatory signaling domains were incorporated into the CD19 CAR. T cells for CTL019 manufacturing were collected from peripheral blood by means of leukapheresis. The DNeasy Blood and Tissue Kit was used to extract genomic DNA from pre-infusion T cells, peripheral blood, or sorted post-infusion T cells.

The immunoSEQ assay was used for deep sequencing of the TCR beta chain. On the study's bioinformatics: Only productive TCR beta rearrangements were used to calculate clonotype frequencies. TCRdb took over this immuneACCESS table, retaining in-frame rearrangements with V and J assigned. Such tables are incomplete; in checked studies, under half of the missing clones stem from an unresolved V gene, and the remainder is unexplained. The DNA was the basis for D and trimming; V, J and clone size are from that table. This sample's table has entries for roughly 1,800 clones. The top ten clonotypes cover about a sixth of the sample.

Sequences were derived from CD8+ T cells sorted from cultured blood T cells, sampled for CD19 CAR T cell therapy. This receptor was taken from a man in his 70s with chronic lymphocytic leukemia. The sequence links TRBV28 to TRBJ1-4, with 8 bases in between that match TRBD1. The part of the CDR3 DNA that was read is TGTGCCAGCAGTACATACAGGGGGGGTGCAACTAATGAAAAA. Its coded protein is CASSTYRGGATNEK. The whole CDR3 protein is CASSTYRGGATNEKLFF. Joined to the reference TRBV28 and TRBJ1-4 proteins, this CDR3 gives the full variable domain: DVKVTQSSRYLVKRTGEKVFLECVQDMDHENMFWYRQDPGLGLRLIYFSYDVKMKEKGDIPEGYSVSREKKERFSLILESASTNQTSMYLCASSTYRGGATNEKLFFGSGTQLSVL.